These 11 T cell receptor beta chains came from one sample sequenced in a study of cytomegalovirus exposure and HLA in healthy donors. In the PCR, 60 Vbeta and 13 Jbeta primers were used. TCRdb's copy holds only in-frame clones and misses some; the assay was immunoSEQ multiplex PCR. The table lists roughly 240,000 clones, just under 80% of them singletons. The sample was PBMCs. The origin of the receptors is a boy between 10 and 17 years old in good health and CMV-seronegative.

V and J are TRBV5-1 and TRBJ2-5; 14 bases agree with TRBD2. Germline assignment: CDR1 SGHRS and CDR2 YFSETQ. The J segment lost 4 bases and the V segment lost 4 bases, leaving 3 bases of the junction unmatched. The CDR3 is 15 amino acids. The CDR3 DNA follows: TGCGCCAGCAGCACGGGACTAGCGGGAGCAGAGACCCAGTACTTC. It yields the protein CASSTGLAGAETQYF.

The chain couples TRBV19 to TRBJ2-7; TRBD1 might be the D (6 bases). Looked up from germline, CDR1 is LNHDA and CDR2 is SQIVND (reference sequence). V was trimmed by 6 bases and J by 4 bases, leaving 19 bases between them. CDR3 length: 15 amino acids. The CDR3, as DNA: TGTGCCAGTAGAGAACAGGGTAACCCGCTGTACGAGCAGTACTTC. This encodes CASREQGNPLYEQYF.

The V and J genes are TRBV6-1 and TRBJ1-3; D might be TRBD1 (5 bases). CDR3 length: 14 residues. Trimming shortened V by 8 bases and J by 2 bases, and 13 bases separated the two germline ends. Germline CDR1 reads MNHNS; CDR2 reads SASEGT. CDR3 sequence: CASSHRGTGNTIYF. The DNA for the CDR3 is TGTGCCAGCTCTCACCGGGGGACTGGAAACACCATATATTTT.

The chain recombines TRBV7-2 with TRBJ1-2; D is unclear. The CDR3 extends over 13 amino acids. Trimming removed 7 bases at V and 4 bases at J, with 13 bases between. The V gene's germline CDR1 is SGHTA and CDR2 FQGNSA. In nucleotides, the CDR3 is TGTGCCAGCACCACGACTGAGGCCTATGGCTACACCTTC. This translates into CASTTTEAYGYTF.

The chain combines TRBV28 with TRBJ1-6; weak D call: TRBD1 (5 bases). Germline CDR1 MDHEN, CDR2 SYDVKM. The CDR3 is 16 residues long. Trimming removed 6 bases from V and 0 bases from J, with 12 bases in between. This CDR3 is CASSKQEFSYNSPLHF. As DNA, the CDR3 is TGTGCCAGCAGCAAACAGGAGTTCTCCTATAATTCACCCCTCCACTTT.

The V gene is TRBV6-6, the J gene TRBJ1-2; TRBD1 might be the D (5 bases). CDR3 length: 14 amino acids. Germline assignment: CDR1 MNHNY and CDR2 SVGAGI (reference sequence). V shed 5 bases and J shed 5 bases, with 15 bases lying between them. The CDR3 sequence: CASSPHLQGYGYTF. Here the CDR3 DNA reads TGTGCCAGCAGTCCTCATCTTCAGGGATATGGCTACACCTTC.

The rearrangement links TRBV5-4 to TRBJ2-5; 7 bases align to TRBD2. Germline values: CDR1 SGHNT, CDR2 YYREEE (reference sequence). Trimming at V came to 2 bases and at J to 6 bases, leaving 10 bases not matched to a gene. This CDR3 comprises 15 residues. The CDR3 nucleotides read TGTGCCAGCAGCTTAGGTGGGGGGGACGGAAAGACCCAGTACTTC. As protein: CASSLGGGDGKTQYF.

As to this clone: Other DNA sequences within the sample encode an identical CDR3. This chain links TRBV5-1 with TRBJ2-5, with D perhaps TRBD2 (5 bases). The CDR3 spans 14 residues. With 0 bases removed from V and 5 bases from J, the gap between germline ends came to 11 bases. Germline lookup yields CDR1 SGHRS and CDR2 YFSETQ. CDR3 DNA sequence: TGCGCCAGCAGCTTGGCCGTGGGAGAGGAGACCCAGTACTTC. This sequence encodes CASSLAVGEETQYF.

The V and J genes are TRBV11-2 and TRBJ2-7; TRBD1 aligns across 7 bases. V gave up 5 bases and J gave up 1 base; unmatched junction bases: 11. Germline V CDR1 and CDR2: SGHAT, FQNNGV. This CDR3 has 16 amino acids. The CDR3 spells CASSLLGTALSYEQYF. The CDR3 DNA follows: TGTGCCAGCAGCCTCCTCGGGACAGCTTTATCCTACGAGCAGTACTTC. The whole variable domain, remainder taken from reference TRBV11-2 and TRBJ2-7, is EAGVAQSPRYKIIEKRQSVAFWCNPISGHATLYWYQQILGQGPKLLIQFQNNGVVDDSQLPKDRFSAERLKGVDSTLKIQPAKLEDSAVYLCASSLLGTALSYEQYFGPGTRLTVT.

V gene TRBV7-2 combines with J gene TRBJ1-1; the D gene is possibly TRBD1 (6 bases). The CDR3 sequence is 15 residues long. V was clipped by 1 base and J by 5 bases, with 14 bases between them. CDR1 and CDR2 from the germline V gene are SGHTA and FQGNSA. This CDR3 is CASSLVLRGGTEAFF. CDR3 bases: TGTGCCAGCAGCTTAGTTTTGAGGGGGGGTACTGAAGCTTTCTTT. Based on the CDR3 plus reference TRBV7-2 and TRBJ1-1, the full variable domain is GAGVSQSPSNKVTEKGKDVELRCDPISGHTALYWYRQSLGQGLEFLIYFQGNSAPDKSGLPSDRFSAERTGGSVSTLTIQRTQQEDSAVYLCASSLVLRGGTEAFFGQGTRLTVV.

This rearrangement joins TRBV21-1 to TRBJ2-7; the D segment call TRBD1 is taken from the table without a DNA check. TRBV21-1 is recorded as a pseudogene. The CDR3 runs 15 residues. This chain's CDR3 is CASSPRSHPTYEQYF. The CDR3 DNA sequence: TGTGCCAGCAGCCCCAGGTCCCACCCCACCTACGAGCAGTACTTC.